One T cell receptor beta chain is described in this entry. Antigen unknown. Germline lookup yields CDR1 SGHTA and CDR2 FQGNSA. V gave up 1 base and J gave up 2 bases, with 9 bases separating them. This CDR3 is built from 15 residues. This sample is drawn from a study of blood T cells in healthy people across ages. Donation came from healthy Caucasian individuals in Russia who were aged roughly 6 to 95. A sample-barcoded 5' primer and a J-beta primer mix were used in a second PCR of roughly 7 to 11 cycles. TCRdb reprocessed the 5' RACE reads via MiXCR and lists one record per CDR3 protein. The sample consists of about 690,000 distinct CDR3 sequences, 40% to 50% of them appearing once. Study conclusions and caveats: Naive and antigen-experienced cells were not separated, limiting conclusive comparison. Diversity was higher, and naive CD4+ cells more numerous, in long-lived donors than in aged donors.

The sequence was obtained from a man older than 75 in good health. The chain uses TRBV7-2 and TRBJ1-5, with a possible D match to TRBD1 (5 bases). The specimen sequenced was blood. CDR3 DNA sequence: TGTGCCAGCAGCTTAGTGGCAGGGCGCAATCAGCCCCAGCATTTT. This encodes CASSLVAGRNQPQHF.